The clone carrying this T cell receptor (beta chain) has just one count. The repertoire was sequenced with immunoSEQ multiplex PCR; TCRdb's copy has only in-frame clones and lacks some. This table holds 2.3 million or so clones, over 90% found once. This entry comes from a study of shared clonotypes between healthy human individuals. In the study overall: Donor composition was a couple of women and a few men, aged 18 to 49.

Source material: naive CD4+ T cells from PBMCs. Subset defined: CD45RA+ positively selected. The TCR originated in a man aged 18 to 35 in good health. Some clones in this sample may be carry-over from other donors' samples.

The CDR3 reads CASGRQMGRGYTF. The DNA of the CDR3 is TGTGCCAGCGGCCGCCAGATGGGTCGGGGCTACACCTTC. The chain recombines TRBV13 with TRBJ1-2, with no clear D. Germline V gene sequence: CDR1 PRHDT, CDR2 FYEKMQ (reference sequence). The CDR3 covers 13 residues. V was trimmed by 8 bases and J by 8 bases, leaving 18 bases between them.